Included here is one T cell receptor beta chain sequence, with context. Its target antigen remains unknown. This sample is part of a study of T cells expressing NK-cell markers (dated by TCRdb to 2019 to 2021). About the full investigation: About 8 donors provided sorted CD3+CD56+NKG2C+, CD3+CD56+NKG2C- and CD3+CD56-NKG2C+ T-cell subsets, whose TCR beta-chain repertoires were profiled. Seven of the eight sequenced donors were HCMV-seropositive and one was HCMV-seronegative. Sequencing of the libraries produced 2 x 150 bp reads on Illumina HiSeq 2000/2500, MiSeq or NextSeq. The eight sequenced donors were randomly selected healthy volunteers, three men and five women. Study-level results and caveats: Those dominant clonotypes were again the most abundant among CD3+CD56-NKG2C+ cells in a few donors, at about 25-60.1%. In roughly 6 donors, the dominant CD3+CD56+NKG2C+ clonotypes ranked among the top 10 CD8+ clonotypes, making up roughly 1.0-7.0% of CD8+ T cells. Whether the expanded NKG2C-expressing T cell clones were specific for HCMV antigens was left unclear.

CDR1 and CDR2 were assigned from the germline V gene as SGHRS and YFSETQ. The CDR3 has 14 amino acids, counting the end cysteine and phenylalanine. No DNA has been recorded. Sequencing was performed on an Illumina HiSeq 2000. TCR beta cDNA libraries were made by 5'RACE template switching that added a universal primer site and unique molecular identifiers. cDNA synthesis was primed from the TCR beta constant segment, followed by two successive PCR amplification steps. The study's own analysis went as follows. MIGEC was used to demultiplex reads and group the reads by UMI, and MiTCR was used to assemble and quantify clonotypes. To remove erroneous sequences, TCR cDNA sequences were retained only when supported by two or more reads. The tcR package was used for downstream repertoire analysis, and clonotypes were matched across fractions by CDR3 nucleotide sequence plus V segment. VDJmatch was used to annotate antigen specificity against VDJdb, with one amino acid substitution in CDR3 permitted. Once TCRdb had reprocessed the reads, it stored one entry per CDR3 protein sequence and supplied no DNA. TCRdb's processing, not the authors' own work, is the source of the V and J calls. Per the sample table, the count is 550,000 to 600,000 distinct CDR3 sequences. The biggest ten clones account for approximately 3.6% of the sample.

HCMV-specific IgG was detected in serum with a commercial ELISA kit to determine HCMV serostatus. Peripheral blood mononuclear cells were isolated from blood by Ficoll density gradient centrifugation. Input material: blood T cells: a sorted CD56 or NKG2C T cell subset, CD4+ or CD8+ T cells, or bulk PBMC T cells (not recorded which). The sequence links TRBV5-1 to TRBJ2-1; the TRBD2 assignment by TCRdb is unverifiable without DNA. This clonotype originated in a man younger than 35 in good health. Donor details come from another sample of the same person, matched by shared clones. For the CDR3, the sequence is CASSSGRVFHEQFF.